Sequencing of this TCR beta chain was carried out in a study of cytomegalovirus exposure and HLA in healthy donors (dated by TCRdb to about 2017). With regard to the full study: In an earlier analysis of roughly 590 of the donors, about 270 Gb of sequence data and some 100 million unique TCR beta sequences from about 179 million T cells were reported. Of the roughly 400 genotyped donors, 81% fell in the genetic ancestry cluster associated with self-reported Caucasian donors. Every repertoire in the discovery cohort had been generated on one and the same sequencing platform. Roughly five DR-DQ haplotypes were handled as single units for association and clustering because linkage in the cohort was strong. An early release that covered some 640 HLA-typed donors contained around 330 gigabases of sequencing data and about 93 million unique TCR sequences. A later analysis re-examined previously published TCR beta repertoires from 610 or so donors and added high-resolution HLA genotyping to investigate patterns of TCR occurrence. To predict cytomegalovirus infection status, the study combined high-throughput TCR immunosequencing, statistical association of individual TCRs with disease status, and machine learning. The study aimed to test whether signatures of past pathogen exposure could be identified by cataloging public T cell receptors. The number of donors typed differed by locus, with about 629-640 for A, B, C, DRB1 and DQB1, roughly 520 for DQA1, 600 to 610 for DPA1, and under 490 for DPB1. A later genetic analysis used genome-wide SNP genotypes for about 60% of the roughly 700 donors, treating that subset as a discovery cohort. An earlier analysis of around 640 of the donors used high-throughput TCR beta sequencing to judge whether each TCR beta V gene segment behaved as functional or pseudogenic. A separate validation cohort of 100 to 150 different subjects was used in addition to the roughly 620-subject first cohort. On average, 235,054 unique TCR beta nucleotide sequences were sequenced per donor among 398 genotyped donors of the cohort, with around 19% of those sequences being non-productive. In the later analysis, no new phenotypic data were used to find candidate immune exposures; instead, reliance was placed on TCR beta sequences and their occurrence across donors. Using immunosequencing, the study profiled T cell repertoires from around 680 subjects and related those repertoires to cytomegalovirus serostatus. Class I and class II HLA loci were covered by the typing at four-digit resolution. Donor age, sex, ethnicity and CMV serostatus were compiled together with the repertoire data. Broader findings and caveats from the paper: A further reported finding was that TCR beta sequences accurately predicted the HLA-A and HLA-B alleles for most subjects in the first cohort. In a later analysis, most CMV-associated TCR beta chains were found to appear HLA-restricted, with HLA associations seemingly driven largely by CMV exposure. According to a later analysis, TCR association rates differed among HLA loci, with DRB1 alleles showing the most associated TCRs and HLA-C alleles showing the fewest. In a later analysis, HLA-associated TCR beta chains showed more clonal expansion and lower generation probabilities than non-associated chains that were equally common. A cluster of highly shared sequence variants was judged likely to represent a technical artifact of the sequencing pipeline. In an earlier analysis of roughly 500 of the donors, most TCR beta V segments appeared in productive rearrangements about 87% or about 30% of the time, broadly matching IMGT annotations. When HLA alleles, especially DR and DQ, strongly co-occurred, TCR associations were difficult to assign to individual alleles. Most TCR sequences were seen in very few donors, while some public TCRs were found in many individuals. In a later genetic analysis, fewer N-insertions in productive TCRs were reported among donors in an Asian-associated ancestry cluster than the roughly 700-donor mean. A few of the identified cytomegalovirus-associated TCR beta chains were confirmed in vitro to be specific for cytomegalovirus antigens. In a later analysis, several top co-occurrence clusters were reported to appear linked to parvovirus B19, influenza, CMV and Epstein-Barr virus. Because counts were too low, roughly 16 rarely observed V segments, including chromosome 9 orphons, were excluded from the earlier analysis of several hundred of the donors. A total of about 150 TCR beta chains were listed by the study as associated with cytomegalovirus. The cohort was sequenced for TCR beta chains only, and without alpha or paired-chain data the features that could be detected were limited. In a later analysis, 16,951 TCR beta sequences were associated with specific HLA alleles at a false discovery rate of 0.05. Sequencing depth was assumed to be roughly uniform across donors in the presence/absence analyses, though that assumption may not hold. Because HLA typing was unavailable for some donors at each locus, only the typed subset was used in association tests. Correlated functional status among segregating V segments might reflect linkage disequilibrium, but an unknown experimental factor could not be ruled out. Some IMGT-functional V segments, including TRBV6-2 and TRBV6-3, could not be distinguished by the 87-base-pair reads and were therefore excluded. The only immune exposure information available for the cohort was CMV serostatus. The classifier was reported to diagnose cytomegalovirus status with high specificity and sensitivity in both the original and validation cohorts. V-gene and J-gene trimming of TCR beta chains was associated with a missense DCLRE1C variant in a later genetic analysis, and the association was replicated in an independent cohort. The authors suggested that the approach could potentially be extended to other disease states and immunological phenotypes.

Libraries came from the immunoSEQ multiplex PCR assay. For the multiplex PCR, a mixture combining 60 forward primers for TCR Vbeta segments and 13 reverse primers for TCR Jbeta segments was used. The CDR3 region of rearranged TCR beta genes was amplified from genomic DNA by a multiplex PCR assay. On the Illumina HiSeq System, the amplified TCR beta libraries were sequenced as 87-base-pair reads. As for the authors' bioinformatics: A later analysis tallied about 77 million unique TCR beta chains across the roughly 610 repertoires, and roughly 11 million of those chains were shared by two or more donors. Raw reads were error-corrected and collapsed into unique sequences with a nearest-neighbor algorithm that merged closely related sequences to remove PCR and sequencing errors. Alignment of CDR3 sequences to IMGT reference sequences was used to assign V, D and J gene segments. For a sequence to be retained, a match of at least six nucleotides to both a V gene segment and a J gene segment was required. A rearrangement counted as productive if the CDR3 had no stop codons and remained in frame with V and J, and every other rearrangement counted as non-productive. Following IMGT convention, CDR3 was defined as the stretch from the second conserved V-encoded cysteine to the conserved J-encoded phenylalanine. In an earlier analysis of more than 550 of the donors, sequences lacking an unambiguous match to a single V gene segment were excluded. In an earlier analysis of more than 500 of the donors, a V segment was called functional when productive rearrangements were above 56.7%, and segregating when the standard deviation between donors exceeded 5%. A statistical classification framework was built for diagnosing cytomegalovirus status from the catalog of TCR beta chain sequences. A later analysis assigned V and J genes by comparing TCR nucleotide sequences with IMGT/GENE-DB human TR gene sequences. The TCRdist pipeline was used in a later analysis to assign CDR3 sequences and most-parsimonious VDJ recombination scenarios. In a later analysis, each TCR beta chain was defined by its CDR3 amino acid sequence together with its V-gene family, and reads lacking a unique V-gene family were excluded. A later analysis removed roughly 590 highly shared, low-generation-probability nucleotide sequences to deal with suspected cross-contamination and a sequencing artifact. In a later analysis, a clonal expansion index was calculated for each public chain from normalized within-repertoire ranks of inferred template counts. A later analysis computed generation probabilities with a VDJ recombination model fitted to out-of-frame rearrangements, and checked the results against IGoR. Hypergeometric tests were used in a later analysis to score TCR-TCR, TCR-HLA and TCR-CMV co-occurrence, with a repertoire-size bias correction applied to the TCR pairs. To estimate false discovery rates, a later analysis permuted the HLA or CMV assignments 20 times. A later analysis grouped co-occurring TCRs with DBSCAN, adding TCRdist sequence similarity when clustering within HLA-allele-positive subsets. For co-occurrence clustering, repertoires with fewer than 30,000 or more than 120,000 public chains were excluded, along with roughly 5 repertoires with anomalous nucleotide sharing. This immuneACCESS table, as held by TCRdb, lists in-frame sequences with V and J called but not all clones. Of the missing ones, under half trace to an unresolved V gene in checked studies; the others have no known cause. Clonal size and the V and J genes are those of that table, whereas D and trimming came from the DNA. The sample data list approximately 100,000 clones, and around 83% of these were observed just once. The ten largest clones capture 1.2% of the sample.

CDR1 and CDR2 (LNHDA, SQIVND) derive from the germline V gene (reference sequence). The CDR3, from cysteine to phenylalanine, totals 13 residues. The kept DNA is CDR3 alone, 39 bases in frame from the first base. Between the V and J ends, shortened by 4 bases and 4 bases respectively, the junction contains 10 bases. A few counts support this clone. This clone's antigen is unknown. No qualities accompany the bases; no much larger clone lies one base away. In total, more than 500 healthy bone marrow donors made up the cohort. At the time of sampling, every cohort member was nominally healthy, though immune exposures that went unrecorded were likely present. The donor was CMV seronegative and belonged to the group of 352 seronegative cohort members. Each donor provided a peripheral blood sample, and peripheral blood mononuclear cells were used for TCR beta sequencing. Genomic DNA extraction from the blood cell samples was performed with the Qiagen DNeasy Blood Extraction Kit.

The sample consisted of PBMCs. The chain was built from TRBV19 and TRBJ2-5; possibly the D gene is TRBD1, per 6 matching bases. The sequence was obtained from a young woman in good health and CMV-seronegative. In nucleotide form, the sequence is TGTGCCAGTAGTAGCCGGGACACAGAGACCCAGTACTTC. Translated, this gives CASSSRDTETQYF.